This note documents a single T cell receptor beta chain sequence. This clonotype was counted many times. No antigen is known for it. Base qualities are not at hand, and no much larger clone is one base apart. For repertoire sequencing, TCR beta CDR3 regions were amplified from RNA transcripts. The first round of RT-PCR was done with HTBI primers and the Qiagen OneStep RT-PCR kit, and was followed by a second round of multiplex PCR, then size selection and purification. The libraries underwent paired-end sequencing with 100 bp reads on an Illumina HiSeq2000. The original pipeline was this. SOAPnuke was used for read processing, and reads with adapters, uncalled bases, a mean Phred below 15, or no exact constant-primer or identifier match were discarded. High-quality paired reads were merged with COPE v1.2.5. Each unique nucleotide sequence was defined as a clonotype, and clonotypes were aligned to IMGT TRB V, D and J references with MiTCR v1.1. The analysis was limited to V-J combinations with a frequency above 0.0001, which together covered roughly 99% of repertoires. A TCR clonal expansion and chaos score per V-J combination was defined as the ratio of F50 clonal expansion to chaos observed in the TCRdist matrix. Welch's t-statistics and random forest were used to reduce the features to 10 to 15 V-J combinations, which were then used as input to a naive Bayes classifier. Thyroid-blood repertoire similarity was quantified with the Morisita-Horn index. In-frame beta chains were kept once TCRdb had trimmed the public reads at Q25 with fastp and called clones with MiXCR. Identical CDR3 protein sequences are pooled into one entry, listed with their most common genes and DNA. Here the V and J calls rest on TCRdb's processing, not on the authors' analysis. The sample yields roughly 610,000 distinct CDR3 sequences; about 20% were counted once. Of the sample, around 7% is held by the ten largest clones.

The data originate from a study of Graves' ophthalmopathy and Graves' hyperthyroidism (dated by TCRdb to 2016 to 2018). Regarding the study in general: Peripheral blood was collected at initial diagnosis, prior to any treatment. An independent validation cohort was composed of around 19 hyperthyroidism patients and 15 to 17 patients who later progressed from hyperthyroidism to ophthalmopathy. In total, over 130 blood samples were TCR-sequenced: some 43 ophthalmopathy, some 75 hyperthyroidism and some 17 hyperthyroidism-to-ophthalmopathy patients. Following sample collection, hyperthyroidism patients were given methimazole at a starting dose of 30 mg daily, and ophthalmopathy patients were given high-dose intravenous methylprednisolone. In more than five hyperthyroidism patients, T-cell repertoires of thyroid tissue and blood were compared. The study used signatures of the TCR beta repertoire to tell Graves' ophthalmopathy apart from Graves' hyperthyroidism and to predict which patients would progress to ophthalmopathy. To explore V-J signatures that distinguish ophthalmopathy from hyperthyroidism, a discovery set of 100 patients was enrolled, made up of around 44 with ophthalmopathy and under 65 with stable hyperthyroidism. The roughly 94 discovery patients were randomly divided into training and test sets at a 7:3 ratio. General study outcomes and caveats: In validation, the model predicted ophthalmopathy progression with about 71% sensitivity and 72.22% specificity; about a dozen predicted patients were CT-confirmed with GO in a median of approximately six months. Among expanded thyroid clonotypes with frequency above 0.001, most also showed up in blood, which suggests that blood repertoires may reflect the thyroid immune response. Ophthalmopathy was separated from stable hyperthyroidism by the 13-signature model with around 89% sensitivity and about 81% specificity in cross-validation and with 80%/75% in the test set. No statistical method was used to predetermine the sample size, and group allocation was not hidden from the investigators.

A patient counted as having stable hyperthyroidism if there was no progression to ophthalmopathy within 18 months of follow-up. Hyperthyroidism patients were newly diagnosed, with disease duration under 2 months, and aged 18 to 65 years. Anyone with other autoimmune diseases, uncontrolled infections, pregnancy or lactation was excluded from the study. Diagnosis was based on clinical symptoms, serum thyroxine, TRAb, thyroid ultrasound and orbital computed tomography. PBMCs were isolated from 8 to 10 ml of fresh peripheral blood by Ficoll-Paque density gradient centrifugation. Total RNA was extracted with Trizol reagent and quality-checked on an Agilent 2100 Bioanalyzer. Material for sequencing was peripheral blood. This TCR was recovered from a woman aged 18-35 years with stable Graves' hyperthyroidism. Some clones in this sample may be carry-over from other donors' samples. Donor details come from another sample of the same person, matched by shared clones.

DNA sequence: TGTGCCACGCTCCAGGGGGAGGGGAGTAGGTATGGCTACACCTTC. Its coded protein is CATLQGEGSRYGYTF. The rearrangement combines TRBV28 with TRBJ1-2, with TRBD1 identical over 7 junction bases. The germline V gene supplies CDR1 MDHEN and CDR2 SYDVKM. Trimmed from V: 10 bases; trimmed from J: 5 bases; junction bases lacking a gene match: 16. The CDR3 covers 15 residues, taking in both the cysteine and the phenylalanine. Only the CDR3 portion is preserved as DNA: 45 bases, with reading frame beginning at the first base.